Shown below are 24 T cell receptor beta chains from a single sample sequenced in a study of T cell responses to AZD1222 COVID-19 vaccine. Some clones are missing from TCRdb's copy, which holds only in-frame ones; the method was immunoSEQ multiplex PCR. The table shows about 160,000 clones, with roughly 90% occurring only once. The starting material was peripheral blood, obtained 28 days after the second AZD1222 dose. The receptors stem from an adult who received the AZD1222 COVID-19 vaccine.

This chain joins TRBV6-5 and TRBJ1-1; a weak D match, TRBD1 (6 bases). Germline V gives CDR1 MNHEY, CDR2 SVGAGI. The CDR3 spans 15 residues. Trimming stripped 10 bases from V and 2 bases from J, with 20 bases between. CDR3 in DNA: TGTGCCACCACCAAAGCCGGGACAAGTAACACTGAAGCTTTCTTT. This sequence encodes CATTKAGTSNTEAFF.

This sequence joins TRBV7-9 and TRBJ2-7, with 9 nucleotides matching TRBD1. The germline CDR1 and CDR2 sequences are SEHNR and FQNEAQ (reference sequence). This CDR3 has 15 residues. V lost 5 bases, J lost 3 bases, and 8 bases stayed unmatched. In DNA, the CDR3 is TGTGCCAGCAGCCAAGTAGGGGACAGGGACTACGAGCAGTACTTC. Translating it yields CASSQVGDRDYEQYF. The complete variable domain, with remaining parts taken from reference TRBV7-9 and TRBJ2-7, reads DTGVSQNPRHKITKRGQNVTFRCDPISEHNRLYWYRQTLGQGPEFLTYFQNEAQLEKSRLLSDRFSAERPKGSFSTLEIQRTEQGDSAMYLCASSQVGDRDYEQYFGPGTRLTVT.

This clone has more than one count but fewer than ten. This sequence joins TRBV27 and TRBJ2-4; the D is unclear. V was pared by 5 bases and J by 7 bases, with 15 bases between. Germline loops: CDR1 MNHEY, CDR2 SMNVEV (reference sequence). This CDR3 comprises 14 residues. CDR3 DNA: TGTGCCAGCAGTCCGACGACTCAAGGCAACATTCAGTACTTC. Its translation: CASSPTTQGNIQYF.

The V call is TRBV7-7, the J call TRBJ2-5; D unresolved. From germline, CDR1 is SSHAT and CDR2 FNYEAQ (reference sequence). CDR3 length equals 16 residues. V shed 1 base and J shed 2 bases, with 14 bases lying between them. DNA for the CDR3: TGTGCCAGCAGCTTAGGCGTCCTGCCCGGGCAAGAGACCCAGTACTTC. It is translated as CASSLGVLPGQETQYF.

This chain connects TRBV30 to TRBJ2-5; TRBD2 matches 10 bases. The CDR3 is made up of 18 amino acids. With V trimmed by 0 bases and J by 5 bases, 15 bases remained unmatched. Germline CDR1 reads GTSNPN; CDR2 reads SVGIG (reference sequence). The CDR3 nucleotides read TGTGCCTGGAGTGTATTACGTCCTACTAGCGGGAAAAGGGAGACCCAGTACTTC. Translation gives CAWSVLRPTSGKRETQYF.

This clone has a single count. J is TRBJ1-1 and V is TRBV5-5; D not resolved. Germline values: CDR1 SGHKS, CDR2 YYEKEE (reference sequence). Deletions cut 4 bases from V and 7 bases from J, with 8 bases between. The CDR3 sequence is 11 residues long. CDR3 sequence reads: CASSRDFEAFF. The CDR3 region has the DNA TGTGCCAGCAGCCGAGACTTTGAAGCTTTCTTT.

The rearrangement joins TRBV28 to TRBJ1-1; 7 nucleotides agree with TRBD1. CDR1 MDHEN and CDR2 SYDVKM come from the germline V gene. Trimming at V came to 3 bases and at J to 1 base, leaving 2 bases not matched to a gene. This CDR3 is built from 14 residues. DNA of the CDR3: TGTGCCAGCAGTTTTCAGGGGGGGAACACTGAAGCTTTCTTT. Its protein is CASSFQGGNTEAFF.

The chain joins TRBV9 to TRBJ2-2; 9 nucleotides align to TRBD1. The CDR3 loop spans 17 amino acids. V gave up 6 bases and J gave up 5 bases; unmatched junction bases: 14. Looked up from germline, CDR1 is SGDLS and CDR2 is YYNGEE. As DNA, the CDR3 is TGTGCCAGCACCTCCAATCCCGGGACAGGGAAAACCGGGGAGCTGTTTTTT. It specifies CASTSNPGTGKTGELFF.

Turning to this clone: Other DNA sequences in the sample encode the same CDR3. This chain connects TRBV20-1 to TRBJ2-1; D not resolved. Trimming stripped 2 bases from V and 7 bases from J, with 6 bases between. The germline V gene has CDR1 DFQATT and CDR2 SNEGSKA (reference sequence). CDR3 length: 11 residues. The CDR3 bases are TGCAGTGCTAGAACCCGAAATGAGCAGTTCTTC. As protein: CSARTRNEQFF.

The chain is built from TRBV24-1 and TRBJ2-3; D gene ambiguous. V was clipped by 1 base and J by 5 bases, with 6 bases between them. This CDR3 is built from 13 residues. Germline lookup yields CDR1 KGHDR and CDR2 SFDVKD. CDR3 in DNA: TGTGCCACCAGTGATTTCGGCGTAGATACGCAGTATTTT. Amino acid sequence: CATSDFGVDTQYF.

V usage is TRBV18 and J usage is TRBJ2-5; maybe TRBD1 (6 bases). The CDR3 is 14 amino acids. Germline V gene lookup returns CDR1 KGHSH and CDR2 LQKENI. The germline V and J ends were trimmed by 5 bases and 1 base, with 11 bases remaining between them. In DNA, the CDR3 is TGTGCCAGCTCATCTAGGACAGCCCAAGAGACCCAGTACTTC. Amino acid sequence: CASSSRTAQETQYF.

Only a few counts were recorded for this clone. The genes are TRBV19 and TRBJ1-1, with D hard to call. Per the germline V gene, CDR1 is LNHDA and CDR2 is SQIVND (reference sequence). Trimming took 9 bases from V and 4 from J, leaving 12 bases between them. The length of the CDR3 is 12 residues. DNA of the CDR3: TGTGCCAGCATTCGGGTACCCACTGAAGCTTTCTTT. This encodes CASIRVPTEAFF.

This chain uses TRBV6-6 with TRBJ2-1; D gene uncertain. Germline V gives CDR1 MNHNY, CDR2 SVGAGI (reference sequence). V lost 2 bases and J 5 bases, leaving 13 bases between the germline ends. The length of the CDR3 is 15 residues. The CDR3 here is CASSYGDWYNNEQFF. CDR3 sequence (DNA): TGTGCCAGCAGTTACGGGGATTGGTATAACAATGAGCAGTTCTTC.

The chain recombines TRBV19 with TRBJ1-2; D is unresolved. V was trimmed by 3 bases and J by 2 bases, leaving 16 bases between them. Germline V gives CDR1 LNHDA, CDR2 SQIVND (reference sequence). CDR3 size: 16 residues. The CDR3 DNA sequence: TGTGCCAGTAGTATGGGAGGAAGCCGAGAGAACTATGGCTACACCTTC. Translating gives CASSMGGSRENYGYTF.

V gene TRBV4-2 combines with J gene TRBJ2-7; D is ambiguous. CDR1 and CDR2 from the germline V gene are LGHNA and YNFKEQ. Trimming cost V 1 base and J 0 bases, with 7 bases left between them. The CDR3 is 14 residues long. In DNA, the CDR3 is TGTGCCAGCAGCCAAGCGGATACCTCCTACGAGCAGTACTTC. It is translated as CASSQADTSYEQYF.

The gene calls are TRBV5-5 and TRBJ2-7; the D is unclear. The CDR3 has 16 residues. V was trimmed by 2 bases and J by 4 bases, leaving 19 bases between them. Germline lookup yields CDR1 SGHKS and CDR2 YYEKEE (reference sequence). The CDR3 sequence is CASSFIGPGPSYEQYF. The CDR3 DNA sequence: TGTGCCAGCAGCTTCATCGGACCCGGGCCCTCTTACGAGCAGTACTTC.

This chain uses TRBV30 with TRBJ1-1; no reliable D call. V lost 3 bases and J lost 11, with 10 bases in between. This CDR3 has 10 amino acids. In germline, CDR1 is GTSNPN, CDR2 SVGIG (reference sequence). In DNA form, the CDR3 reads TGTGCCTGGAGAGCATTGCGGGCTTTCTTT. This sequence encodes CAWRALRAFF.

J is TRBJ2-1 and V is TRBV25-1; 9 bases fit TRBD1. The V gene end was trimmed by 3 bases and the J gene end by 4 bases; junction bases not matched to a gene: 4. Germline assignment: CDR1 MGHDK and CDR2 SYGVNS. This CDR3 contains 15 residues. The CDR3 sequence: CASSDRDRVYNEQFF. The CDR3 DNA follows: TGTGCCAGCAGTGACAGGGACAGGGTTTACAATGAGCAGTTCTTC.

This chain joins TRBV6-2 or TRBV6-3 and TRBJ2-2, with D possibly matching TRBD2 (5 bases). Trimming left V 1 base short and J 6 bases short, with 15 bases between. Germline V gene data show CDR1 as MNHEY and CDR2 as SVGEGT. There are 16 residues in the CDR3. The CDR3 nucleotides read TGTGCCAGCAGTTACTGGACGGGGTTTGTGGCCGGGGAGCTGTTTTTT. As protein: CASSYWTGFVAGELFF.

This clone was seen a handful of times. The J gene is TRBJ1-5, the V gene TRBV15; TRBD1 is a possible D gene (5 bases). Germline CDR1 reads LNHNV; CDR2 reads YYDKDF (reference sequence). The CDR3 has 15 residues. V was shortened by 5 bases and J by 0 bases, with 11 bases between the two germline ends. The CDR3 here is CATSVGTLSNQPQHF. As DNA, the CDR3 is TGTGCCACCAGCGTCGGGACTCTTAGCAATCAGCCCCAGCATTTT.

The chain couples TRBV27 to TRBJ2-2, with 12 nucleotides matching TRBD2. The CDR3 runs 15 residues. Germline V gene lookup returns CDR1 MNHEY and CDR2 SMNVEV (reference sequence). V was pared by 5 bases and J by 4 bases, with 2 bases of the junction left unmatched. The CDR3 nucleotides read TGTGCCAGCAGTCTAGCGGGAGGGCCCACCGGGGAGCTGTTTTTT. Encoded protein: CASSLAGGPTGELFF.

This clone is a singleton in its sample. J is TRBJ1-1 and V is TRBV3-1 (or the pseudogene TRBV3-2); D possibly corresponds to TRBD1 (6 bases). Germline lookup yields CDR1 LGHDT and CDR2 YNNKEL (reference sequence). Deletions cut 3 bases from V and 1 base from J, with 9 bases between. This CDR3 contains 14 residues. CDR3 sequence: CASSHGTPNTEAFF. In DNA, the CDR3 is TGTGCCAGCAGCCACGGGACACCGAACACTGAAGCTTTCTTT.

The chain recombines TRBV30 with TRBJ1-6; 9 bases match TRBD1. This CDR3 has 14 residues. V was clipped by 1 base and J by 7 bases; unmatched bases: 2. CDR1 and CDR2 (germline): GTSNPN, SVGIG (reference sequence). The CDR3 spells CAWSAGQGNSPLHF. CDR3 nucleotides: TGTGCCTGGAGTGCCGGACAGGGGAATTCACCCCTCCACTTT.

The rearrangement joins TRBV15 to TRBJ2-7, with D possibly matching TRBD2 (7 bases). Germline loops: CDR1 LNHNV, CDR2 YYDKDF (reference sequence). Between the trimmed V and J ends, which lost 2 bases and 5 bases, there was a span of 19 bases. CDR3 length: 16 amino acids. CDR3 amino acids: CATSRPGGGSSNEQYF. The CDR3 coding sequence is TGTGCCACCAGCAGACCGGGGGGCGGGAGTAGCAACGAGCAGTACTTC.